The 14 T cell receptor beta chains reported below all come from one sample, sequenced in a study of blood T cell repertoires in COVID-19. Method: immunoSEQ multiplex PCR; TCRdb's copy keeps in-frame clones and lacks some. The sample shows about 250,000 clones, under 90% of them seen only once. Sequences were obtained from PBMCs or T cells enriched from blood (not recorded which). The origin of the receptors is a man aged 35 to 55 who had recovered from COVID-19.

V usage is TRBV14 and J usage is TRBJ1-1, with TRBD1 matching over 7 bases. CDR1 is SGHDN and CDR2 is FVKESK in the germline V gene. The ends lost 1 base at V and 2 bases at J; junction bases unmatched: 4. The CDR3 consists of 15 residues. The CDR3 region is CASSQVGGLNTEAFF. CDR3 in DNA: TGTGCCAGCAGCCAAGTAGGGGGCTTAAACACTGAAGCTTTCTTT. Together with reference TRBV14 and TRBJ1-1, the CDR3 gives the full variable domain: EAGVTQFPSHSVIEKGQTVTLRCDPISGHDNLYWYRRVMGKEIKFLLHFVKESKQDESGMPNNRFLAERTGGTYSTLKVQPAELEDSGVYFCASSQVGGLNTEAFFGQGTRLTVV.

The V and J genes are TRBV7-9 and TRBJ1-2, with a tentative D call TRBD1 (5 bases). Germline-derived CDR1 and CDR2 are SEHNR and FQNEAQ (reference sequence). V was pared by 1 base and J by 2 bases, with 11 bases between. The CDR3 has 15 residues. The CDR3 DNA follows: TGTGCCAGCAGCTTAGTCCAGGGTGTGAACTATGGCTACACCTTC. Protein: CASSLVQGVNYGYTF.

The V call is TRBV24-1, the J call TRBJ1-3; 7 nucleotides align to TRBD1. Germline CDR1 reads KGHDR; CDR2 reads SFDVKD. With 2 bases clipped from V and 2 bases from J, the junction kept 5 bases outside the gene matches. The CDR3 is 16 amino acids. The CDR3 sequence: CATSDSQGEPGNTIYF. In DNA, the CDR3 is TGTGCCACCAGTGATTCCCAGGGGGAACCTGGAAACACCATATATTTT.

Notes on this clone: At the DNA level, this CDR3 is encoded by other sequences in the same sample as well. The J gene is TRBJ1-1, the V gene TRBV19; TRBD1 agrees at 7 bases. In germline, CDR1 is LNHDA, CDR2 SQIVND (reference sequence). The CDR3 is 14 amino acids. Losses at the gene ends were 4 bases for V and 1 base for J; bases not matched to a gene: 3. CDR3: CASSTRQGNTEAFF. The DNA for the CDR3 is TGTGCCAGTAGTACCCGACAGGGGAACACTGAAGCTTTCTTT.

The rearrangement joins TRBV7-9 to TRBJ2-1, with D unclear. V was clipped by 0 bases and J by 7 bases, with 7 bases between them. In germline, CDR1 is SEHNR, CDR2 FQNEAQ (reference sequence). The CDR3 extends over 13 amino acids. The CDR3 region has the DNA TGTGCCAGCAGCTTAGCGAGGCGGAATGAGCAGTTCTTC. Protein: CASSLARRNEQFF.

The genes are TRBV7-9 and TRBJ1-2, with D tentatively TRBD1 (6 bases). The germline V gene encodes CDR1 SEHNR and CDR2 FQNEAQ (reference sequence). There are 14 residues in the CDR3. The V gene lost 1 base and the J gene lost 9 bases, with 15 bases spanning the gap. CDR3 bases: TGTGCCAGCAGCTTAGGGACTTACAGGGCCCGCTACACCTTC. Its protein is CASSLGTYRARYTF.

V and J are TRBV6-2 or TRBV6-3 and TRBJ2-7; 14 positions match TRBD2. Germline CDR1 is MNHEY and CDR2 is SVGEGT. This CDR3 contains 17 residues. The junction had 13 bases not matched to a gene; V was cut back by 5 bases and J by 7 bases. DNA for the CDR3: TGTGCCAGCAGTACCATCTCTACGGGACTAGCGGGAGTTGAGCAGTACTTC. It encodes CASSTISTGLAGVEQYF.

This clone was observed a handful of times. J is TRBJ2-7 and V is TRBV27; the match to TRBD1 covers 7 bases. The CDR3 contains 16 residues. Unmatched junction bases numbered 13, after V lost 6 bases and J lost 2 bases. Germline CDR1 and CDR2: MNHEY and SMNVEV (reference sequence). The CDR3 reads CASSPIPGTVTYEQYF. As DNA, the CDR3 is TGTGCCAGCAGCCCTATCCCTGGGACAGTCACCTACGAGCAGTACTTC.

This sequence joins TRBV27 and TRBJ1-6, with 8 bases matching TRBD1. Losses at the gene ends were 3 bases for V and 6 bases for J; bases not matched to a gene: 7. CDR3 length: 16 residues. From germline, CDR1 is MNHEY and CDR2 SMNVEV (reference sequence). CDR3 DNA: TGTGCCAGCAGTTTTGGGACAGGCTCGTTTAATTCACCCCTCCACTTT. It yields the protein CASSFGTGSFNSPLHF.

This clone was recorded only once. The rearrangement joins TRBV5-1 to TRBJ2-5; TRBD1 agrees at 8 bases. CDR3 length: 14 residues. Germline CDR1 SGHRS, CDR2 YFSETQ. After removal of 4 bases from V and 5 bases from J, the junction contained 7 bases not matched to a gene. The CDR3 coding sequence is TGCGCCAGCAGCGCAGGACAGGGTATGGAGACCCAGTACTTC. Translated, it gives CASSAGQGMETQYF.

The chain couples TRBV5-1 to TRBJ2-1; 8 bases agree with TRBD1. With V trimmed by 3 bases and J by 8 bases, 4 bases remained unmatched. The CDR3 loop spans 13 amino acids. Looked up from germline, CDR1 is SGHRS and CDR2 is YFSETQ. The CDR3 DNA sequence: TGCGCCAGCAGCTGGACAGGGTCGGATGAGCAGTTCTTC. It translates to CASSWTGSDEQFF.

The rearrangement uses TRBV4-2 and TRBJ1-4; a possible D gene is TRBD1 (6 bases). CDR1 and CDR2 from the germline V gene are LGHNA and YNFKEQ. The CDR3 has 17 residues. V was clipped by 1 base and J by 4 bases, with 16 bases between them. CDR3 DNA: TGTGCCAGCAGCCAAGGGGTATCCTCAGGGGATAATGAAAAACTGTTTTTT. This encodes CASSQGVSSGDNEKLFF.

The DNA for the CDR3 is TGTGCCAGCAGCCATGACATGGCTAACTATGGCTACACCTTC. Translated: CASSHDMANYGYTF. The chain joins TRBV5-4 to TRBJ1-2; no reliable D call. Germline V CDR1 and CDR2: SGHNT, YYREEE (reference sequence). Between the trimmed V and J ends, which lost 4 bases and 0 bases, there was a span of 10 bases. The CDR3 has 14 residues.

The V gene is TRBV7-2, the J gene TRBJ2-3, with TRBD1 matching 9 bases. Germline V gene sequence: CDR1 SGHTA, CDR2 FQGNSA. Losses at the gene ends were 2 bases for V and 6 bases for J; bases not matched to a gene: 15. The CDR3 contains 18 residues. The CDR3: CASSLRWWGQGSSDTQYF. In DNA, the CDR3 is TGTGCCAGCAGCTTAAGGTGGTGGGGACAGGGTTCTTCCGATACGCAGTATTTT. Together with reference TRBV7-2 and TRBJ2-3, the CDR3 gives the full variable domain: GAGVSQSPSNKVTEKGKDVELRCDPISGHTALYWYRQSLGQGLEFLIYFQGNSAPDKSGLPSDRFSAERTGGSVSTLTIQRTQQEDSAVYLCASSLRWWGQGSSDTQYFGPGTRLTVL.